These 14 T cell receptor beta chains came from one sample sequenced in a study of T cells in Graves' hyperthyroidism and ophthalmopathy. Template material for amplifying TCR beta CDR3 regions consisted of RNA transcripts. Using the HTBI primer set, a first-round RT-PCR was run on the TCR CDR3. Each CDR3 protein is one row after TCRdb ran MiXCR on the multiplex PCR reads. Of some 620,000 distinct CDR3 sequences listed, 15% to 20% are singletons. The sequenced sample was blood. These receptors came from a woman under 40 with Graves' hyperthyroidism.

This clonotype appeared a few times. CDR3 protein: CASSVGSLNTDTQYF. The CDR3 nucleotides are TGTGCCAGCAGCGTAGGGTCCTTAAACACAGATACGCAGTATTTT. This rearrangement joins TRBV9 to TRBJ2-3; D ambiguous. The V end lost 0 bases, the J end lost 2 bases, and 10 bases lay between the germline ends. The CDR3 loop spans 15 amino acids. Per the germline V gene, CDR1 is SGDLS and CDR2 is YYNGEE.

The J gene is TRBJ2-7, the V gene TRBV6-4, with D tentatively TRBD2 (5 bases). The CDR3 runs to 17 residues. The germline gives CDR1 MRHNA, CDR2 SNTAGT. With 5 bases removed from V and 5 bases from J, the gap between germline ends came to 25 bases. This CDR3 is CASSTPCLRESGNEQYF. The CDR3, as DNA: TGTGCCAGCAGTACCCCCTGCCTAAGGGAGTCGGGGAACGAGCAGTACTTC.

This clonotype was counted at least ten times. V usage is TRBV2 and J usage is TRBJ1-4; no clear D. The CDR3 is 15 amino acids. The V end was cut by 1 base, the J end by 7 bases, with 13 bases between. Germline V gene lookup returns CDR1 SNHLY and CDR2 FYNNEI. The CDR3 DNA sequence: TGTGCCAGCAGTGAAGGAGGGCCCGGCGGTGAAAAACTGTTTTTT. It translates to CASSEGGPGGEKLFF.

This clonotype occurred many times. V usage is TRBV11-3 and J usage is TRBJ2-1, with 8 positions matching TRBD1. Trimming removed 5 bases from V and 7 bases from J; junction bases left unmatched: 10. Germline lookup yields CDR1 SGHNT and CDR2 YENEEA. The CDR3 contains 15 residues. In DNA, the CDR3 is TGTGCCAGCAGCCCCCGGACAGGGAAGGAGAATGAGCAGTTCTTC. This translates into CASSPRTGKENEQFF.

The chain carries TRBV7-9 and TRBJ2-4; 7 nucleotides agree with TRBD2. The germline gives CDR1 SEHNR, CDR2 FQNEAQ (reference sequence). V gave up 0 bases and J gave up 0 bases; unmatched junction bases: 8. The CDR3 totals 18 residues. DNA of the CDR3: TGTGCCAGCAGCTTAGCTTTGGGGGGGAGATTAGCCAAAAACATTCAGTACTTC. Its translation is CASSLALGGRLAKNIQYF.

The CDR3 DNA sequence: TGCGCCAGCAGCCAGGGACTAGCGGGAATAGCCGGGGAGCTGTTTTTT. It codes for CASSQGLAGIAGELFF. The V call is TRBV4-1, the J call TRBJ2-2; 13 positions match TRBD2. Germline trimming cut 3 bases from V and 6 bases from J; bases unmatched to any gene: 4. This CDR3 is built from 16 residues. Per germline, CDR1 MGHRA and CDR2 YSYEKL.

The sample holds many counts of this clonotype. This rearrangement joins TRBV7-9 to TRBJ2-1; 11 bases are a match to TRBD1. CDR3 length: 16 residues. CDR1 is SEHNR and CDR2 is FQNEAQ in the germline V gene (reference sequence). Losses at the gene ends were 4 bases for V and 6 bases for J; bases not matched to a gene: 8. The CDR3 region is CASSWGGQGAVNEQFF. CDR3 coding DNA: TGTGCCAGCAGCTGGGGCGGACAGGGGGCCGTCAATGAGCAGTTCTTC.

This clonotype was observed many times. The chain combines TRBV11-3 with TRBJ2-7, with TRBD2 as a possible D gene (5 bases). Germline lookup yields CDR1 SGHNT and CDR2 YENEEA. Trimming stripped 4 bases from V and 2 bases from J, with 12 bases between. There are 14 residues in the CDR3. The CDR3 DNA reads as TGTGCCAGCAGCTGGGGATTGGAGGCCTACGAGCAGTACTTC. Its translation is CASSWGLEAYEQYF.

This clonotype has a handful of counts. V gene TRBV6-1 combines with J gene TRBJ1-5; no clear D gene. Trimming took off 5 bases at V and 2 bases at J, with 7 bases between the two ends. The CDR3 extends over 13 amino acids. Germline V gene lookup returns CDR1 MNHNS and CDR2 SASEGT. The CDR3 is CASSTDGNQPQHF. In DNA form, the CDR3 reads TGTGCCAGCAGTACGGACGGCAATCAGCCCCAGCATTTT.

DNA for the CDR3: TGTGCCAGCAGCACCGGACCGGACAGCAATCAGCCCCAGCATTTT. Encoded protein: CASSTGPDSNQPQHF. The chain employs TRBV5-4 and TRBJ1-5; unclear D gene. CDR3 length equals 15 residues. V was pared by 4 bases and J by 1 base, with 12 bases between. The germline CDR1 and CDR2 sequences are SGHNT and YYREEE (reference sequence). Full variable domain (remainder filled in from reference TRBV5-4 and TRBJ1-5): ETGVTQSPTHLIKTRGQQVTLRCSSQSGHNTVSWYQQALGQGPQFIFQYYREEENGRGNFPPRFSGLQFPNYSSELNVNALELDDSALYLCASSTGPDSNQPQHFGDGTRLSIL.

This clonotype was seen a handful of times. The chain links TRBV5-1 to TRBJ1-4, with D unclear. The CDR3 is made up of 15 amino acids. Germline CDR1 is SGHRS and CDR2 is YFSETQ. V lost 5 bases and J lost 5, with 16 bases in between. The CDR3 DNA sequence: TGCGCCAGCAGGGGGAGAACGGTTACAAATGAAAAACTGTTTTTT. It codes for CASRGRTVTNEKLFF. Using reference TRBV5-1 and TRBJ1-4 for the parts outside the CDR3, the full variable domain is KAGVTQTPRYLIKTRGQQVTLSCSPISGHRSVSWYQQTPGQGLQFLFEYFSETQRNKGNFPGRFSGRQFSNSRSEMNVSTLELGDSALYLCASRGRTVTNEKLFFGSGTQLSVL.

This clonotype was detected only a few times. The chain couples TRBV19 to TRBJ2-1; no reliable D call. The germline V gene encodes CDR1 LNHDA and CDR2 SQIVND (reference sequence). CDR3 length: 15 amino acids. The V gene lost 1 base and the J gene lost 0 bases, with 7 bases spanning the gap. CDR3 coding DNA: TGTGCCAGTAGTATAGCGCTCAGCTCCTACAATGAGCAGTTCTTC. Amino acids: CASSIALSSYNEQFF.

The J gene is TRBJ2-5, the V gene TRBV4-1; 7 nucleotides align to TRBD2. V gave up 1 base and J gave up 0 bases; unmatched junction bases: 5. CDR1 and CDR2 (germline): MGHRA, YSYEKL. The CDR3 loop spans 16 amino acids. The CDR3 coding sequence is TGCGCCAGCAGCCAAGGGACTAGTGGTAACCAAGAGACCCAGTACTTC. Its translation: CASSQGTSGNQETQYF.

This clonotype was counted many times. This chain joins TRBV6-1 and TRBJ2-5; 7 positions agree with TRBD2. Germline lookup yields CDR1 MNHNS and CDR2 SASEGT. The J segment lost 1 base and the V segment lost 5 bases, leaving 10 bases of the junction unmatched. This CDR3 is 16 amino acids long. As DNA, the CDR3 is TGTGCCAGCAGTTATCTGACGGCGGGAGCCCAAGAGACCCAGTACTTC. As protein: CASSYLTAGAQETQYF.